This T cell receptor (beta chain) was found in a study of control samples from healthy donors and cancer patients. The CDR3 spans 13 residues. Germline V lookup: CDR1 MNHEY, CDR2 SMNVEV (reference sequence). Trimming cost V 6 bases and J 0 bases, with 9 bases left between them. Produced via immunoSEQ multiplex PCR; TCRdb's table is partial and in-frame only. The table records about 170,000 clones, 94% of them present only once. The sample comprised blood. The chain couples TRBV27 to TRBJ2-7; D may correspond to TRBD1 or TRBD2 (5 bases each). This receptor was obtained from a woman between 18 and 29 years old in good health. This CDR3 is CASSIGASYEQYF. The CDR3 DNA sequence: TGTGCCAGCAGCATCGGGGCCTCCTACGAGCAGTACTTC.